Sequencing of this T cell receptor (beta chain) was carried out in a study of T cells in Graves' hyperthyroidism and ophthalmopathy. Study conclusions and caveats: Patients with ophthalmopathy were separated from those with stable hyperthyroidism by a 13 V-J model. Blood held most thyroid clonotypes expanded above 0.001 frequency. The model anticipated ophthalmopathy a median approximately six months pre-onset.

Using RNA transcripts as the source, TCR beta CDR3 regions were amplified. HTBI primers drove first-round RT-PCR of the TCR CDR3. From the multiplex PCR reads, TCRdb called clonotypes with MiXCR, one entry per CDR3 protein. The sample yields hundreds of thousands of distinct CDR3 sequences, 16% seen once. Germline V gene sequence: CDR1 DFQATT, CDR2 SNEGSKA (reference sequence). The V end was cut by 2 bases, the J end by 1 base, with 14 bases between. This CDR3 has 15 amino acids. This clonotype was counted between two and nine times. As yet, its antigen is unknown. Sequenced input: blood. The J gene is TRBJ1-1, the V gene TRBV20-1; D not certain. This TCR derives from a woman in her 30s with Graves' hyperthyroidism. CDR3 sequence: CSARKHSASNTEAFF. CDR3 nucleotide sequence: TGCAGTGCTAGAAAGCACTCTGCCTCGAACACTGAAGCTTTCTTT.